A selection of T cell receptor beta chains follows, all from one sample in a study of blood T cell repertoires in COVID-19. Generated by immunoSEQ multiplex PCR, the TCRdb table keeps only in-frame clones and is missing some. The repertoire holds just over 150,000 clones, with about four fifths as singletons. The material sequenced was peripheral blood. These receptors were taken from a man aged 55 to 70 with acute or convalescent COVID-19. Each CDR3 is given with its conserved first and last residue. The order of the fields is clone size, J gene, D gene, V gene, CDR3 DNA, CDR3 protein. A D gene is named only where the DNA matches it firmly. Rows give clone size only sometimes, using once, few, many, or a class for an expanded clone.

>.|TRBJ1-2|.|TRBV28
TGTGCCAGCAGTTTAGAGGCTGCCGTCTATGGCTACACCTTC
CASSLEAAVYGYTF
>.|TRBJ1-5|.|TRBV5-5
TGTGCCAGCAGCGCGTCGGAGGGCAGGCAGCCCCAGCATTTT
CASSASEGRQPQHF
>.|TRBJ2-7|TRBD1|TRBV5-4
TGTGCCAGCAGCTTGGACAGGGGTGACCACGAGCAGTACTTC
CASSLDRGDHEQYF
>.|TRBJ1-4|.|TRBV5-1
TGCGCCAGCAGCTTAGACATCGTTAATGAAAAACTGTTTTTT
CASSLDIVNEKLFF
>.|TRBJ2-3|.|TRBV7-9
TGTGCCAGCAGCTTCGGCCAGGGTAGGACAGATACGCAGTATTTT
CASSFGQGRTDTQYF
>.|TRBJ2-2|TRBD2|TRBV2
TGTGCCAGCAGTTTAATCGCCTCCGGGGGGACTGGGGAGCTGTTTTTT
CASSLIASGGTGELFF
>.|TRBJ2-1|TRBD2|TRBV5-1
TGCGCCAGCAGCACGGGCGGGGGCTCCTACAATGAGCAGTTCTTC
CASSTGGGSYNEQFF
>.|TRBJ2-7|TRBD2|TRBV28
TGTGCCAGCAGTTTAGGTGGGCTAGCGGGGTCCTACGAGCAGTACTTC
CASSLGGLAGSYEQYF
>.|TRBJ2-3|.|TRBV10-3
TGTGCCATCCGCGTGGGGGGGCTTAGCACAGATACGCAGTATTTT
CAIRVGGLSTDTQYF
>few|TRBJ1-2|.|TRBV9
TGTGCCAGCAGCCCACAGGGTTTAGCTAACTATGGCTACACCTTC
CASSPQGLANYGYTF
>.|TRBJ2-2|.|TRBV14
TGTGCCAGCAGCCCTAATAGCGCCCGGGGCACCGGGGAGCTGTTTTTT
CASSPNSARGTGELFF
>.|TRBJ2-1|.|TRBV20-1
TGCAGTGCTAGTAATTCCCGGAGCTCCTACAATGAGCAGTTCTTC
CSASNSRSSYNEQFF
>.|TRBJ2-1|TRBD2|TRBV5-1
TGCGCCAGCAGCTTTAGGCCTAGCGGGAGCAATGAGCAGTTCTTC
CASSFRPSGSNEQFF
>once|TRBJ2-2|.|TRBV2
TGTGCCAGTAGACAGGACGCGAACACCGGGGAGCTGTTTTTT
CASRQDANTGELFF
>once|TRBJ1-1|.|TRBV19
TGTGCCAGTAGTATGAGGAGTGGGTCTTTGAACACTGAAGCTTTCTTT
CASSMRSGSLNTEAFF
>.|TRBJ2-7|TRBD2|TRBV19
TGTGCCAGTAGTTCGACTAGCGGGTACGAGCAGTACTTC
CASSSTSGYEQYF
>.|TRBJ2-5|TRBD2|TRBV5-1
TGCGCCAGCAGCTTGACACTAGCGGGGGGGCGAGAGACCCAGTACTTC
CASSLTLAGGRETQYF
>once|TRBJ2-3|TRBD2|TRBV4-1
TGCGCCAGCAGCCCAGCCCGGGGGGTCAGCACAGATACGCAGTATTTT
CASSPARGVSTDTQYF
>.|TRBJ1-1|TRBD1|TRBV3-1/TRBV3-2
TGTGCCAGCAGCGTCTGGGACAGGGCTAACACTGAAGCTTTCTTT
CASSVWDRANTEAFF
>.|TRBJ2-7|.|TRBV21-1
TGTGCCAGCAGGCAGGGGGAGTCCTACGAGCAGTACTTC
CASRQGESYEQYF
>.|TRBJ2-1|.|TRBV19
TGTGCCAGTAGTATAGAGGCTAGCCGGAGCTCCTACAATGAGCAGTTCTTC
CASSIEASRSSYNEQFF
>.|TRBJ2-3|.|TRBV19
TGTGCCAGTAGTACCCGGGGACTCCGCACAGATACGCAGTATTTT
CASSTRGLRTDTQYF
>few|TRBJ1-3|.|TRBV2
TGTGCCAGCAGTACCTTCAGGGTGTCAGGAAACACCATATATTTT
CASSTFRVSGNTIYF
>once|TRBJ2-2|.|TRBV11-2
TGTGCCAGCAGCTCCCAGGGGAACACCGGGGAGCTGTTTTTT
CASSSQGNTGELFF
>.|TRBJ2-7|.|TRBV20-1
TGCAGTCTACAGAACAGCCACGAGCAGTACTTC
CSLQNSHEQYF
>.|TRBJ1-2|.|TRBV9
TGTGCCAGCAGCCCGGGGACATACCTAGACTATGGCTACACCTTC
CASSPGTYLDYGYTF
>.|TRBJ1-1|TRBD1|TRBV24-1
TGTGCCACCAGGGGGACAGGGAAGAACACTGAAGCTTTCTTT
CATRGTGKNTEAFF
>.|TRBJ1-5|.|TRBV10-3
TGTGCCATCAGTGATCGGGGGGGGAATCAGCCCCAGCATTTT
CAISDRGGNQPQHF
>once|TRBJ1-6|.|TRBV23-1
TGCGCCAGCCCCCGATTTCGGGGTAATTCACCCCTCCACTTT
CASPRFRGNSPLHF
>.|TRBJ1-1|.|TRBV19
TGTGCCAGTAGTATAACCGGGGGGCGGACTGAAGCTTTCTTT
CASSITGGRTEAFF
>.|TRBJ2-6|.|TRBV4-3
TGCGCCAGCAGCCAAGGCGTCGGGGAATCTGGGGCCAACGTCCTGACTTTC
CASSQGVGESGANVLTF
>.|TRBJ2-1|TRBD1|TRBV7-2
TGTGCCAGCAGCTTAGTAGCGACAGGGGGTTACAATGAGCAGTTCTTC
CASSLVATGGYNEQFF
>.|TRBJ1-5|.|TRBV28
TGTGCCAGCAGTTTCGGGTCCCCCCAGCATTTT
CASSFGSPQHF
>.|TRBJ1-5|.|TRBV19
TGTGCCAGTAGTATAAACGACCGACAGGTCCATAGCAATCAGCCCCAGCATTTT
CASSINDRQVHSNQPQHF
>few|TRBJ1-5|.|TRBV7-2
TGTGCCAGCAGCTTAACGGGTAGCAATCAGCCCCAGCATTTT
CASSLTGSNQPQHF
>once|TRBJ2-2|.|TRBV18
TGTGCCAGCTCACCGGGGCAGAACACCGGGGAGCTGTTTTTT
CASSPGQNTGELFF
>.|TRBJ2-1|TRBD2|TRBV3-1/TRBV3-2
TGTGCCAGCACCCACCCATCCAAAAAACTAGCGTTAATGCCACAAGGTGAGCAGTTCTTC
CASTHPSKKLALMPQGEQFF
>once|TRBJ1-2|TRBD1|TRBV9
TGTGCCAGCAGCCGGGGGGACAGGGTTGGGGATGGCTACACCTTC
CASSRGDRVGDGYTF
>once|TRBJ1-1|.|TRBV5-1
TGCGCCAGCAGCTCAACAGGGTGGAACACTGAAGCTTTCTTT
CASSSTGWNTEAFF
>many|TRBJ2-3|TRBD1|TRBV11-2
TGTGCCAGCAGCCGACAGGGGGGCTACACAGATACGCAGTATTTT
CASSRQGGYTDTQYF
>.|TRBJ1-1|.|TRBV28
TGTGCCAGCAGTCAACCAGGGGTAACTGAAGCTTTCTTT
CASSQPGVTEAFF